This T cell receptor (beta chain) came from a study of blood T cell repertoires in COVID-19. Study in general: COVID-19 samples collected from the United States, Italy and Spain covered acute and convalescent phases. PBMCs, B-cell-depleted T cells, or T cells were the source of the cDNA or gDNA that made up the material.

Study processing details: Reference gene primer amplification gave nucleated cell count estimates. Sequencing was performed with immunoSEQ multiplex PCR; in TCRdb, only in-frame clones are kept and a portion is missing. D and trimming come from the DNA, and the V and J calls and clone size come from that table. The table shows approximately 350,000 clones, with 89% occurring only once. Germline CDR1 is MDHEN and CDR2 is SYDVKM. V shed 3 bases and J 2 bases; nucleotides not matched to a gene: 4. The CDR3 totals 16 residues. The Seattle patients joined while their infection was active and were tracked longitudinally afterward.

The V and J genes are TRBV28 and TRBJ2-1; 10 nucleotides match TRBD1. The origin of this receptor is a woman in her thirties with COVID-19, enrolled during active disease. Sequenced: peripheral blood. CDR3 DNA sequence: TGTGCCAGCAGTTTTCAAGGGACAGGGGCCTACAATGAGCAGTTCTTC. Amino acids: CASSFQGTGAYNEQFF.